The 29 T cell receptor beta chains below all came from one sample that was sequenced in a study of blood T cell repertoires in COVID-19. The assay was immunoSEQ multiplex PCR, and TCRdb's table has in-frame clones only and misses some. This sample has 100,000 or so clones, with about four fifths found just once. The sample was peripheral blood. The receptors stem from a woman of 80 years or more with acute or convalescent COVID-19.

J is TRBJ1-4 and V is TRBV5-4; 7 bases line up with TRBD1. The V gene end was trimmed by 3 bases and the J gene end by 8 bases; junction bases not matched to a gene: 7. This CDR3 spans 14 amino acids. Germline loops: CDR1 SGHNT, CDR2 YYREEE (reference sequence). CDR3 sequence (DNA): TGTGCCAGCAGCTCACAGGGGTTGGACGAAAAACTGTTTTTT. This translates into CASSSQGLDEKLFF.

The V gene is TRBV27, the J gene TRBJ2-7; 8 nucleotides match TRBD1. J was trimmed by 5 bases and V by 8 bases; bases with no gene match: 11. The CDR3 runs 14 residues. Per germline, CDR1 MNHEY and CDR2 SMNVEV (reference sequence). The CDR3 here is CASGRGQGSHEQYF. DNA of the CDR3: TGTGCCAGCGGCCGAGGACAGGGTTCCCACGAGCAGTACTTC.

The chain carries TRBV19 and TRBJ2-7, with D maybe TRBD2 (6 bases). Germline CDR1 is LNHDA and CDR2 is SQIVND (reference sequence). Trimming pared 5 bases from V and 3 bases from J, leaving 20 bases between. CDR3 size: 16 residues. CDR3 sequence (DNA): TGTGCCAGTAGTGGAACTTGGCGGGGACCTCGCTACGAGCAGTACTTC. This encodes CASSGTWRGPRYEQYF.

The chain has TRBV7-9 and TRBJ1-6; 9 positions agree with TRBD1. The germline V gene encodes CDR1 SEHNR and CDR2 FQNEAQ (reference sequence). CDR3 length: 16 residues. The V and J ends lost 6 bases and 7 bases, in that order; junction bases with no gene match: 10. CDR3 sequence: CASSLETGGGNSPLHF. In DNA, the CDR3 is TGTGCCAGCAGTTTGGAGACAGGGGGAGGAAATTCACCCCTCCACTTT.

CDR3 sequence reads: CASSETGSMGYTF. The CDR3, as DNA: TGTGCCAGCTCAGAGACAGGGAGCATGGGCTACACCTTC. This rearrangement joins TRBV18 to TRBJ1-2, with TRBD1 identical over 7 bases. The trim removed 5 bases at V and 8 bases at J, leaving 8 bases unmatched. The CDR3 covers 13 residues. Germline V gives CDR1 KGHSH, CDR2 LQKENI.

The chain couples TRBV21-1 to TRBJ2-5; TRBD1 is taken as the D call from the table, unchecked against the DNA. TRBV21-1 is an annotated pseudogene. This CDR3 is 14 amino acids long. The CDR3 loop reads CASSSTGGKETQYF. The CDR3 DNA reads as TGTGCCAGCAGCAGTACAGGGGGAAAAGAGACCCAGTACTTC.

CDR3 sequence: CASSSPEDSPLHF. In DNA form, the CDR3 reads TGTGCCAGCAGTTCCCCCGAGGATTCACCCCTCCACTTT. The V call is TRBV6-5, the J call TRBJ1-6; D is unresolved. Germline assignment: CDR1 MNHEY and CDR2 SVGAGI. Trimming cost V 4 bases and J 8 bases, with 9 bases left between them. This CDR3 is built from 13 residues.

CDR3 bases: TGTGCCAGCAGCCCTAGCGGGAGGGTCGGGGGCAATGAGCAGTTCTTC. It codes for CASSPSGRVGGNEQFF. The rearrangement uses TRBV5-4 and TRBJ2-1; TRBD2 matches 12 bases. V lost 4 bases and J lost 6; bases outside the gene matches: 8. There are 16 residues in the CDR3. Germline V lookup: CDR1 SGHNT, CDR2 YYREEE (reference sequence).

The chain links TRBV10-2 to TRBJ2-2; TRBD1 might be the D (6 bases). CDR1 WSHSY and CDR2 SAAADI come from the germline V gene. V gave up 7 bases and J gave up 1 base, with 13 bases separating them. The CDR3 extends over 15 amino acids. The CDR3 DNA reads as TGCGCCAGCACCGTCCAGGGGTGGAACACCGGGGAGCTGTTTTTT. It is translated as CASTVQGWNTGELFF.

This clone came up once. J is TRBJ2-3 and V is TRBV5-1; D might be TRBD1 (5 bases). The V gene lost 3 bases and the J gene lost 4 bases, with 9 bases spanning the gap. The CDR3 contains 13 residues. In germline, CDR1 is SGHRS, CDR2 YFSETQ. The CDR3 bases are TGCGCCAGCAGCTCAAGGGGTTCAGATACGCAGTATTTT. Translated: CASSSRGSDTQYF.

V is TRBV28 and J is TRBJ1-2, with 9 bases aligning to TRBD1. The ends lost 0 bases at V and 0 bases at J; junction bases unmatched: 11. CDR1 and CDR2 from the germline V gene are MDHEN and SYDVKM. This CDR3 has 19 amino acids. The DNA for the CDR3 is TGTGCCAGCAGTTTATGGAGCACCATACAGGGGGCCCCTAACTATGGCTACACCTTC. This codes for CASSLWSTIQGAPNYGYTF.

The rearrangement uses TRBV19 and TRBJ2-6; no definite D call. The V gene lost 5 bases and the J gene lost 1 base, with 15 bases spanning the gap. CDR3 size: 17 residues. The germline V gene encodes CDR1 LNHDA and CDR2 SQIVND (reference sequence). CDR3 nucleotide sequence: TGTGCCAGTAGTCCACACGGAGAAGCATCTGGGGCCAACGTCCTGACTTTC. This codes for CASSPHGEASGANVLTF.

The chain is built from TRBV6-5 and TRBJ1-3; 7 positions match TRBD1. V lost 11 bases and J lost 0; bases outside the gene matches: 7. The CDR3 totals 14 residues. Germline V gene sequence: CDR1 MNHEY, CDR2 SVGAGI. The CDR3 loop is CAAGQAGSGNTIYF. CDR3 in DNA: TGTGCCGCAGGACAGGCGGGCTCTGGAAACACCATATATTTT.

This chain connects TRBV6-5 to TRBJ1-3; 10 bases match TRBD1. Germline V CDR1 and CDR2: MNHEY, SVGAGI. With 6 bases clipped from V and 2 bases from J, the junction kept 1 base outside the gene matches. This CDR3 comprises 14 residues. The DNA of the CDR3 is TGTGCCAGCAGGGGGACAGGGGCTGGAAACACCATATATTTT. Amino acid sequence: CASRGTGAGNTIYF.

The rearrangement links TRBV24-1 to TRBJ1-2, with a tentative D call TRBD1 (5 bases). The V end lost 1 base, the J end lost 1 base, and 6 bases lay between the germline ends. The CDR3 is 14 amino acids. CDR1 is KGHDR, CDR2 SFDVKD, per germline. The CDR3 DNA is TGTGCCACCAGTGATTTAGACAGTAACTATGGCTACACCTTC. This gives the protein CATSDLDSNYGYTF.

The rearrangement links TRBV30 to TRBJ1-3; D not resolved. This CDR3 region has 12 residues. CDR1 is GTSNPN and CDR2 is SVGIG in the germline V gene (reference sequence). V dropped 8 bases and J dropped 2 bases, with 10 bases sitting between them. CDR3 nucleotide sequence: TGTGCCCGCGGGTCTGCTGGAAACACCATATATTTT. Amino acids: CARGSAGNTIYF.

V and J are TRBV19 and TRBJ2-3; maybe TRBD1 (6 bases). Trimming removed 3 bases at V and 1 base at J, with 8 bases between. Germline V gene lookup returns CDR1 LNHDA and CDR2 SQIVND (reference sequence). The CDR3 covers 14 residues. The CDR3 here is CASSINRGTDTQYF. For the CDR3, the DNA is TGTGCCAGTAGTATCAACAGGGGCACAGATACGCAGTATTTT.

This clone was counted once. The chain combines TRBV29-1 with TRBJ2-2, with 8 bases lining up with TRBD2. The germline gives CDR1 SQVTM, CDR2 ANQGSEA. This CDR3 has 15 amino acids. J lost 4 bases, V lost 7 bases, and 11 bases had no gene match. The CDR3 sequence: CSATTSGVPTGELFF. The CDR3 DNA sequence: TGCAGCGCCACCACTAGCGGAGTGCCCACCGGGGAGCTGTTTTTT.

J is TRBJ2-7 and V is TRBV16, with 9 bases aligning to TRBD2. CDR1 and CDR2 from the germline V gene are KGHSY and FQNENV. The CDR3 covers 15 residues. J gave up 3 bases and V 5 bases, and 8 bases lay outside the gene matches. CDR3 DNA sequence: TGTGCCAGCAGCGCCTCGGGCGGGGGGGGCTACGAGCAGTACTTC. This encodes CASSASGGGGYEQYF. The full variable domain, with the rest looked up from reference TRBV16 and TRBJ2-7, is GEEVAQTPKHLVRGEGQKAKLYCAPIKGHSYVFWYQQVLKNEFKFLISFQNENVFDETGMPKERFSAKCLPNSPCSLEIQATKLEDSAVYFCASSASGGGGYEQYFGPGTRLTVT.

This clone was seen only a few times. This sequence joins TRBV6-5 and TRBJ1-1; 7 bases fit TRBD1. The germline V gene encodes CDR1 MNHEY and CDR2 SVGAGI. Losses at the gene ends were 6 bases for V and 0 bases for J; bases not matched to a gene: 7. This CDR3 has 15 residues. This CDR3 is CASSKQGQVNTEAFF. The CDR3 nucleotides read TGTGCCAGCAGCAAACAGGGGCAGGTGAACACTGAAGCTTTCTTT.

The sample holds a few counts of this clone. This rearrangement joins TRBV9 to TRBJ2-7, with 11 positions matching TRBD1. Trimming at V came to 4 bases and at J to 2 bases, leaving 5 bases not matched to a gene. Looked up from germline, CDR1 is SGDLS and CDR2 is YYNGEE. This CDR3 is 15 amino acids long. CDR3 DNA: TGTGCCAGCAGCCCCCGGGACAGGGGGGCCTACGAGCAGTACTTC. This codes for CASSPRDRGAYEQYF.

The chain uses TRBV24-1 and TRBJ2-1; 9 nucleotides align to TRBD2. The germline CDR1 and CDR2 sequences are KGHDR and SFDVKD. The junction had 6 bases not matched to a gene; V was cut back by 4 bases and J by 3 bases. This CDR3 region has 16 residues. The CDR3 protein is CATSDIVAGDYNEQFF. CDR3 DNA: TGTGCCACCAGTGACATCGTAGCGGGGGACTACAATGAGCAGTTCTTC.

This clone was seen many times. The CDR3 sequence is CASSPLSGVNTEAFF. The CDR3 DNA sequence: TGTGCCAGCAGCCCTCTATCAGGGGTGAACACTGAAGCTTTCTTT. The V and J genes are TRBV7-9 and TRBJ1-1, with D possibly matching TRBD1 (6 bases). Germline V gene lookup returns CDR1 SEHNR and CDR2 FQNEAQ (reference sequence). The CDR3 sequence is 15 residues long. V was trimmed by 5 bases and J by 0 bases, leaving 13 bases between them.

V is TRBV5-1 and J is TRBJ2-5, with D unclear. Trimming left V 1 base short and J 4 bases short, with 8 bases between. The length of the CDR3 is 13 residues. Germline values: CDR1 SGHRS, CDR2 YFSETQ. The CDR3 nucleotides read TGCGCCAGCAGCTTGTCCGGCGGAGAGACCCAGTACTTC. Amino acids: CASSLSGGETQYF.

The V call is TRBV4-1, the J call TRBJ2-1, with 7 bases identical to TRBD1. The CDR3 sequence is 18 residues long. V dropped 0 bases and J dropped 5; count of bases not matched to a gene: 13. Germline V gene lookup returns CDR1 MGHRA and CDR2 YSYEKL. As DNA, the CDR3 is TGCGCCAGCAGCCAAGATGGGACAGCGATACCATCTGACAATGAGCAGTTCTTC. Translating gives CASSQDGTAIPSDNEQFF.

The genes are TRBV3-1 (or the pseudogene TRBV3-2) and TRBJ2-1, with a weak D call TRBD2 (6 bases). Trimming shortened V by 5 bases and J by 1 base, and 18 bases separated the two germline ends. This CDR3 contains 17 residues. CDR1 is LGHDT, CDR2 YNNKEL, per germline (reference sequence). The CDR3 DNA reads TGTGCCAGCAGCTCCCGCGGGGACGGGAGATCCTACAATGAGCAGTTCTTC. Amino acid sequence: CASSSRGDGRSYNEQFF.

This chain connects TRBV4-2 to TRBJ2-5; TRBD2 agrees at 10 bases. The CDR3 loop spans 15 amino acids. CDR1 is LGHNA, CDR2 YNFKEQ, per germline. Germline trimming cut 5 bases from V and 5 bases from J; bases unmatched to any gene: 8. The CDR3: CASSGEAGGWETQYF. CDR3 nucleotides: TGTGCCAGCAGCGGTGAAGCGGGAGGGTGGGAGACCCAGTACTTC.

This clone was picked up a small number of times. The chain recombines TRBV29-1 with TRBJ1-2; 7 bases are shared with TRBD1. CDR1 is SQVTM, CDR2 ANQGSEA, per germline. V lost 7 bases, J lost 4 bases, and 15 bases stayed unmatched. CDR3 length: 15 residues. CDR3 sequence reads: CSGTGTGDSSYGYTF. The CDR3 DNA follows: TGCAGCGGTACGGGAACAGGGGACTCCTCCTATGGCTACACCTTC. The variable domain in full, with the rest retrieved from reference TRBV29-1 and TRBJ1-2, is SAVISQKPSRDICQRGTSLTIQCQVDSQVTMMFWYRQQPGQSLTLIATANQGSEATYESGFVIDKFPISRPNLTFSTLTVSNMSPEDSSIYLCSGTGTGDSSYGYTFGSGTRLTVV.

The chain is built from TRBV20-1 and TRBJ1-1; D unclear. The CDR3 runs to 13 residues. Germline loops: CDR1 DFQATT, CDR2 SNEGSKA (reference sequence). The germline V and J ends were trimmed by 3 bases and 0 bases, with 8 bases remaining between them. The CDR3 is CSASPSLNTEAFF. In DNA form, the CDR3 reads TGCAGTGCTAGTCCGTCTCTGAACACTGAAGCTTTCTTT.